This TCR beta chain was obtained from a study of T cell responses to AZD1222 COVID-19 vaccine. Across the study: Analysis merged second doses at about 4 or about 12 weeks. Notes on the study in general: Nearly half of spike-specific TCRs reportedly target unmutated variant regions.

The CDR3 is 15 residues long. CDR1 and CDR2 (germline): MNHEY, SMNVEV (reference sequence). The V end lost 6 bases, the J end lost 0 bases, and 15 bases lay between the germline ends. About this clone: The antigen is unknown.

Libraries were prepared by immunoSEQ multiplex PCR; TCRdb keeps only in-frame clonotypes and omits some of them. The profile shows tens of thousands of clones, roughly 90% of them singletons. The specimen comprised peripheral blood, sampled on day 0 of AZD1222 vaccination. The receptor's source is an adult in good health. The chain is built from TRBV27 and TRBJ2-7; D assignment may be TRBD1 or TRBD2 (5 bases each). This chain's CDR3 is CASRPGTGSSYEQYV. The CDR3 region has the DNA TGTGCCAGCAGGCCTGGGACGGGGAGCTCCTACGAGCAGTACGTC.